This T cell receptor (beta chain) came from a study of identical twins. After template switching added a universal primer site, the resulting cDNA carried unique molecular identifiers. TCRdb analysed the 5' RACE reads with MiXCR anew, one entry per CDR3 protein. The table lists some 500,000 distinct CDR3 sequences, more than 13% of them singletons, with around 0.48% in the top ten. Germline V gene sequence: CDR1 SGHVS, CDR2 FQNEAQ. The V gene lost 7 bases and the J gene lost 4 bases, with 10 bases spanning the gap. The CDR3 spans 12 residues. This sample also appeared in a second study, on yellow fever vaccine responses in identical twins.

V gene TRBV7-8 combines with J gene TRBJ2-5; the D gene is possibly TRBD2 (5 bases). This sequence originates from a young woman in good health. Sequencing used CD4+ T cells sorted from blood. The DNA of the CDR3 is TGTGCCAGCAAGAGGGCGGGAGAGACCCAGTACTTC. Translation gives CASKRAGETQYF.